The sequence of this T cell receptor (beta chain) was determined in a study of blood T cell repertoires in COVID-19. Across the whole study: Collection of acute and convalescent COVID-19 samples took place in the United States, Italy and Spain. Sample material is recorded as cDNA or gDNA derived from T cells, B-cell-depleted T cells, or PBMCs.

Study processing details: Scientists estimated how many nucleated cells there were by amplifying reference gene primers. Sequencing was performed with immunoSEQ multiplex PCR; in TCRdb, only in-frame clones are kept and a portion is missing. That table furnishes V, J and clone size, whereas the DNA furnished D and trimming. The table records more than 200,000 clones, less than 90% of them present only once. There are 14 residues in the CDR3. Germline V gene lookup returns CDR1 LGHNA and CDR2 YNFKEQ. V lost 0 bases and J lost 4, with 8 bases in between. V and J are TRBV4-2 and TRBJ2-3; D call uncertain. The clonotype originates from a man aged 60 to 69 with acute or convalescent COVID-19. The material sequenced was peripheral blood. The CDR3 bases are TGTGCCAGCAGCCAAGATAAAGCCTCAGATACGCAGTATTTT. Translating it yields CASSQDKASDTQYF.